These 26 T cell receptor beta chains share one sample of origin, sequenced in a study of blood T cell repertoires in COVID-19. TCRdb's copy holds only in-frame clones and misses some; the assay was immunoSEQ multiplex PCR. Among about 240,000 clones listed, 86% were seen once. Sequencing was performed on PBMCs or T cells enriched from blood (not recorded which). All receptors come from a middle-aged woman with acute COVID-19.

In this sample, this clone turned up a few times. The V call is TRBV6-6, the J call TRBJ1-1; TRBD1 aligns across 9 bases. Germline V gene sequence: CDR1 MNHNY, CDR2 SVGAGI (reference sequence). This CDR3 region has 19 residues. J was trimmed by 4 bases and V by 5 bases; bases with no gene match: 20. The CDR3 is CASSPRLGTGYGWGTEAFF. CDR3 nucleotide sequence: TGTGCCAGCAGTCCCCGCCTGGGGACAGGGTACGGTTGGGGCACTGAAGCTTTCTTT.

V is TRBV19 and J is TRBJ1-4; 7 bases fit TRBD1. Trimming cost V 5 bases and J 3 bases; bases outside gene matches: 9. Germline V gene sequence: CDR1 LNHDA, CDR2 SQIVND (reference sequence). This CDR3 has 16 residues. CDR3 DNA: TGTGCCAGTAGTCCCGGGACAGTTAGGGCTAATGAAAAACTGTTTTTT. Amino acids: CASSPGTVRANEKLFF.

The rearrangement uses TRBV19 and TRBJ2-1; TRBD2 matches 10 bases. In germline, CDR1 is LNHDA, CDR2 SQIVND (reference sequence). V was clipped by 7 bases and J by 2 bases; unmatched bases: 8. The CDR3 contains 16 residues. As DNA, the CDR3 is TGTGCCAGTAATGAAGCGGGAGGGAGAACCTACAATGAGCAGTTCTTC. This gives the protein CASNEAGGRTYNEQFF.

This clone was detected only once. The gene calls are TRBV5-1 and TRBJ2-1; D call uncertain. The CDR3 runs 14 residues. Germline CDR1 is SGHRS and CDR2 is YFSETQ. With 1 base removed from V and 4 bases from J, the gap between germline ends came to 9 bases. The CDR3, as DNA: TGCGCCAGCAGCTTGTTGGCAGGATACAATGAGCAGTTCTTC. Protein: CASSLLAGYNEQFF.

The chain recombines TRBV7-2 with TRBJ1-5, with a tentative D call TRBD1 (5 bases). The CDR3 consists of 13 residues. Germline lookup yields CDR1 SGHTA and CDR2 FQGNSA. V gave up 5 bases and J gave up 6 bases, with 11 bases separating them. CDR3 coding DNA: TGTGCCAGCAGCATCCAGGGTAGTCAGCCCCAGCATTTT. This sequence encodes CASSIQGSQPQHF.

The rearrangement links TRBV14 to TRBJ1-5; D perhaps matches TRBD1 (6 bases). V gave up 2 bases and J gave up 4 bases, with 9 bases separating them. Germline CDR1 SGHDN, CDR2 FVKESK. The CDR3 sequence is 14 residues long. CDR3: CASSQQGPNQPQHF. CDR3 sequence (DNA): TGTGCCAGCAGCCAACAGGGGCCGAATCAGCCCCAGCATTTT.

The chain is built from TRBV6-4 and TRBJ2-7, with 8 positions matching TRBD2. CDR1 and CDR2 from the germline V gene are MRHNA and SNTAGT. This CDR3 comprises 14 residues. The ends lost 6 bases at V and 3 bases at J; junction bases unmatched: 7. DNA of the CDR3: TGTGCCAGCAGCGCGAGCGGGAGTTACTACGAGCAGTACTTC. Protein product: CASSASGSYYEQYF.

The V call is TRBV7-2, the J call TRBJ2-1; 9 bases are shared with TRBD2. CDR3 length: 15 residues. After removal of 8 bases from V and 4 bases from J, the junction contained 9 bases not matched to a gene. Germline CDR1 SGHTA, CDR2 FQGNSA. The CDR3 here is CASLQREEGYNEQFF. The CDR3 DNA follows: TGTGCCAGCCTGCAGCGGGAGGAGGGGTACAATGAGCAGTTCTTC.

The V gene is TRBV4-1, the J gene TRBJ2-7; TRBD2 aligns across 7 bases. V lost 2 bases to trimming and J lost 2 bases; unmatched junction nucleotides: 6. The length of the CDR3 is 15 residues. Germline V gene lookup returns CDR1 MGHRA and CDR2 YSYEKL. CDR3 in amino acids: CASSQSSSGTYEQYF. CDR3 sequence (DNA): TGCGCCAGCAGCCAAAGTTCTAGCGGTACCTACGAGCAGTACTTC.

This sequence joins TRBV10-3 and TRBJ2-1, with 9 positions matching TRBD2. Germline V lookup: CDR1 ENHRY, CDR2 SYGVKD. CDR3 size: 13 residues. Trimming took 8 bases from V and 5 from J; bases not matched to a gene: 4. The CDR3 protein is CAISGLANNEQFF. In nucleotides, the CDR3 is TGTGCCATCTCCGGACTAGCGAACAATGAGCAGTTCTTC.

This chain joins TRBV7-3 and TRBJ1-1, with D perhaps TRBD1 (6 bases). CDR1 is SGHTA and CDR2 is FQGTGA in the germline V gene. The V and J ends lost 6 bases and 5 bases respectively, with 16 bases between them. This CDR3 is 14 amino acids long. Written as DNA, the CDR3 is TGTGCCAGCAGGCCGGGGGGCGAGGGAACTGAAGCTTTCTTT. Translated, it gives CASRPGGEGTEAFF.

The chain is built from TRBV12-5 and TRBJ2-1; the match to TRBD2 covers 14 bases. The V gene end was trimmed by 5 bases and the J gene end by 9 bases; junction bases not matched to a gene: 6. The germline V gene has CDR1 LGHNT and CDR2 FRNRAP. The CDR3 covers 15 residues. CDR3 in amino acids: CASGPGLAGGTEQFF. For the CDR3, the DNA is TGTGCTAGTGGTCCCGGACTAGCGGGAGGTACTGAGCAGTTCTTC. Looking up the rest from reference TRBV12-5 and TRBJ2-1 gives the full variable domain: DARVTQTPRHKVTEMGQEVTMRCQPILGHNTVFWYRQTMMQGLELLAYFRNRAPLDDSGMPKDRFSAEMPDATLATLKIQPSEPRDSAVYFCASGPGLAGGTEQFFGPGTRLTVL.

The J gene is TRBJ2-2, the V gene TRBV7-3; 12 positions match TRBD2. Germline-derived CDR1 and CDR2 are SGHTA and FQGTGA. The CDR3 consists of 19 residues. V lost 1 base to trimming and J lost 7 bases; unmatched junction nucleotides: 13. The CDR3, as DNA: TGTGCCAGCAGCTTAAAACCCATGACTAGCGGGAGTAATGTCGGGGAGCTGTTTTTT. Protein sequence: CASSLKPMTSGSNVGELFF. Full variable domain (missing parts from reference TRBV7-3 and TRBJ2-2): GAGVSQTPSNKVTEKGKYVELRCDPISGHTALYWYRQSLGQGPEFLIYFQGTGAADDSGLPNDRFFAVRPEGSVSTLKIQRTERGDSAVYLCASSLKPMTSGSNVGELFFGEGSRLTVL.

The chain couples TRBV12-3 or TRBV12-4 to TRBJ2-5; a weak D match, TRBD1 (6 bases). This CDR3 is 13 amino acids long. Deletions cut 1 base from V and 7 bases from J, with 10 bases between. The CDR3 region has the DNA TGTGCCAGCAGTTTAGACAGGGTAGCGACCCAGTACTTC. Its translation: CASSLDRVATQYF.

The chain combines TRBV25-1 with TRBJ1-1; weak D call: TRBD1 (6 bases). V lost 10 bases, J lost 6 bases, and 21 bases lay in between. From germline, CDR1 is MGHDK and CDR2 SYGVNS. The length of the CDR3 is 14 residues. In DNA, the CDR3 is TGTGCCAACGTACAGGGTCAGGGGACCCCTGAAGCTTTCTTT. Translated: CANVQGQGTPEAFF.

The genes are TRBV5-1 and TRBJ2-3; 12 nucleotides match TRBD2. V lost 4 bases, J lost 3 bases, and 3 bases stayed unmatched. CDR1 is SGHRS and CDR2 is YFSETQ in the germline V gene. The length of the CDR3 is 15 residues. The DNA of the CDR3 is TGCGCCAGCAGCCTAGCGGGAGGGTGGACAGATACGCAGTATTTT. Amino acid sequence: CASSLAGGWTDTQYF.

As concerns this clone: The sample contains more than one DNA sequence encoding this CDR3. This chain links TRBV5-1 with TRBJ2-6; TRBD2 matches 7 bases. The V gene end was trimmed by 4 bases and the J gene end by 1 base; junction bases not matched to a gene: 2. This CDR3 region has 15 residues. Germline loops: CDR1 SGHRS, CDR2 YFSETQ. The CDR3 reads CASSPGGSGANVLTF. The CDR3 bases are TGCGCCAGCAGCCCGGGGGGTTCTGGGGCCAACGTCCTGACTTTC.

In nucleotides, the CDR3 is TGTGCCAGCAGTACGGAGCCGGGACTCCGCAATGAGCAGTTCTTC. Translation gives CASSTEPGLRNEQFF. The chain has TRBV6-5 and TRBJ2-1, with D maybe TRBD2 (6 bases). The CDR3 totals 15 residues. Trimming removed 5 bases from V and 6 bases from J, with 17 bases in between. Germline V gene lookup returns CDR1 MNHEY and CDR2 SVGAGI.

The chain carries TRBV11-1 and TRBJ2-3; a possible D gene is TRBD2 (5 bases). The germline gives CDR1 SGHAT, CDR2 FQDESV (reference sequence). The CDR3 runs to 17 residues. V lost 0 bases and J 6 bases, leaving 19 bases between the germline ends. As DNA, the CDR3 is TGTGCCAGCAGCTTAGCGGGCCAGCGGACTCCCAGGGATACGCAGTATTTT. Its protein product is CASSLAGQRTPRDTQYF. The whole variable domain, filled in from reference TRBV11-1 and TRBJ2-3, reads EAEVAQSPRYKITEKSQAVAFWCDPISGHATLYWYRQILGQGPELLVQFQDESVVDDSQLPKDRFSAERLKGVDSTLKIQPAELGDSAMYLCASSLAGQRTPRDTQYFGPGTRLTVL.

The J gene is TRBJ2-3, the V gene TRBV20-1, with TRBD2 identical over 9 bases. Trimming took 3 bases from V and 8 from J; bases not matched to a gene: 9. CDR3 size: 14 residues. Germline V lookup: CDR1 DFQATT, CDR2 SNEGSKA (reference sequence). The CDR3 nucleotides are TGCAGTGCTAGTTTTGCGGGAGGGCCAGGTACGCAGTATTTT. Its protein is CSASFAGGPGTQYF.

The chain has TRBV19 and TRBJ1-6; a possible D gene is TRBD1 (5 bases). The CDR3 contains 14 residues. V was shortened by 1 base and J by 4 bases, with 5 bases between the two germline ends. CDR1 is LNHDA, CDR2 SQIVND, per germline (reference sequence). The CDR3 sequence is CASSIGQYNSPLHF. For the CDR3, the DNA is TGTGCCAGTAGTATAGGACAGTATAATTCACCCCTCCACTTT.

Only one count was recorded for this clone. J is TRBJ2-7 and V is TRBV27; tentative D call: TRBD1 (5 bases). Germline V gene sequence: CDR1 MNHEY, CDR2 SMNVEV (reference sequence). Between the trimmed V and J ends, which lost 3 bases and 2 bases, there was a span of 8 bases. The CDR3 has 13 residues. As DNA, the CDR3 is TGTGCCAGCAGTTTTTCCAGGGCCTACGAGCAGTACTTC. This sequence encodes CASSFSRAYEQYF.

Details on this clone: Other nucleotide sequences in the sample specify the same CDR3. V and J are TRBV27 and TRBJ2-7; 13 nucleotides align to TRBD2. V dropped 5 bases and J dropped 6; count of bases not matched to a gene: 4. Germline V gene lookup returns CDR1 MNHEY and CDR2 SMNVEV (reference sequence). This CDR3 region has 14 residues. The chain's CDR3 is CASSGLAGAGEQYF. The CDR3 DNA is TGTGCCAGCAGTGGACTAGCGGGAGCTGGCGAGCAGTACTTC.

The rearrangement joins TRBV11-2 to TRBJ1-2; D might be TRBD1 (5 bases). Trimming left V 1 base short and J 4 bases short, with 10 bases between. CDR1 and CDR2 from the germline V gene are SGHAT and FQNNGV. The CDR3 runs 14 residues. The CDR3 sequence is CASSLGQPAYGYTF. The CDR3 DNA reads as TGTGCCAGCAGCTTAGGACAGCCGGCCTATGGCTACACCTTC.

V is TRBV7-2 and J is TRBJ1-2; D is unresolved. CDR1 and CDR2 from the germline V gene are SGHTA and FQGNSA. The CDR3 has 13 residues. V was pared by 5 bases and J by 8 bases, with 15 bases between. In DNA, the CDR3 is TGTGCCAGCAGCCCCATCGGGGTGGCGGGCTACACCTTC. Amino acids: CASSPIGVAGYTF. The entire variable domain, with the rest obtained from reference TRBV7-2 and TRBJ1-2, is as follows: GAGVSQSPSNKVTEKGKDVELRCDPISGHTALYWYRQSLGQGLEFLIYFQGNSAPDKSGLPSDRFSAERTGGSVSTLTIQRTQQEDSAVYLCASSPIGVAGYTFGSGTRLTVV.

The chain employs TRBV6-5 and TRBJ2-2, with 11 bases that match TRBD2. V lost 4 bases to trimming and J lost 2 bases; unmatched junction nucleotides: 3. The CDR3 runs 16 residues. The germline CDR1 and CDR2 sequences are MNHEY and SVGAGI. The CDR3 nucleotides read TGTGCCAGCAGTTTCGGGACTAGCGGAAACACCGGGGAGCTGTTTTTT. Its protein product is CASSFGTSGNTGELFF.